Included here is one T cell receptor (beta chain) sequence, with context. Its antigen is still unknown. Assay used: immunoSEQ multiplex PCR; TCRdb lists only in-frame clones, some missing. The table includes approximately 25,000 clones, around 83% detected once. All trial patients relapsed after autologous stem cell transplantation. Negative selection with magnetic separation was used to purify CD4+ T cells from thawed PBMCs. Responses achieved at best were complete response, partial response or progressive disease. Looked up from germline, CDR1 is MNHEY and CDR2 is SVGAGI. The V end was cut by 2 bases, the J end by 4 bases, with 11 bases between. The CDR3 contains 14 residues. This sample stems from a study of PD-1 blockade in classical Hodgkin lymphoma. Overall study findings and caveats: Baseline TCR diversity was reportedly lower in newly diagnosed patients than healthy donors. It was among complete responders that baseline diversity resembled that of newly diagnosed patients.

The V gene is TRBV6-5, the J gene TRBJ1-1, with D possibly TRBD1 on 6 matching bases. The TCR was taken from a human donor with classical Hodgkin lymphoma. The starting material was CD4+ T cells from blood, obtained at baseline. This CDR3 reads CASSYDRGVTEAFF. The CDR3 DNA is TGTGCCAGCAGTTACGATAGGGGGGTCACTGAAGCTTTCTTT.